The 17 T cell receptor beta chains presented below share a single source sample, sequenced in a study of beta chain features in type 1 diabetes. TCRB transcripts that were expressed got sequenced, as all of the isolated RNA had been reverse transcribed. TCRdb keeps only in-frame clones here, not all; method: immunoSEQ multiplex PCR. The sample shows around 300,000 clones, 14% to 15% of them seen only once. Study findings and constraints: Patients with Type 1 diabetes showed moderately but significantly shorter TCRB CDR3s in all four CD4+ subsets.

Their target antigens are unknown. The sequenced sample was naive CD4+ T cells from blood. Receptor source: a young man with type 1 diabetes.

This clone was counted between two and nine times. The chain recombines TRBV5-1 with TRBJ2-5; D possibly corresponds to TRBD1 (5 bases). Trimming removed 5 bases at V and 5 bases at J, with 16 bases between. Germline CDR1 SGHRS, CDR2 YFSETQ. The CDR3 loop spans 14 amino acids. Here the CDR3 DNA reads TGCGCCAGCAGTCCTCAGGGTTCAGGGGAGACCCAGTACTTC. Translating it yields CASSPQGSGETQYF. The whole variable domain, remainder taken from reference TRBV5-1 and TRBJ2-5, is KAGVTQTPRYLIKTRGQQVTLSCSPISGHRSVSWYQQTPGQGLQFLFEYFSETQRNKGNFPGRFSGRQFSNSRSEMNVSTLELGDSALYLCASSPQGSGETQYFGPGTRLLVL.

This clone was found a few times. V gene TRBV5-1 combines with J gene TRBJ1-1; TRBD1 matches at 7 bases. The CDR3 extends over 14 amino acids. Trimming at V came to 4 bases and at J to 1 base, leaving 4 bases not matched to a gene. The germline gives CDR1 SGHRS, CDR2 YFSETQ. CDR3 bases: TGCGCCAGCAGCGGACGGACAGGGAACACTGAAGCTTTCTTT. Amino acid sequence: CASSGRTGNTEAFF.

This clone was seen more than once but under ten times. The chain has TRBV6-5 and TRBJ1-1; D is uncertain. Germline assignment: CDR1 MNHEY and CDR2 SVGAGI. The CDR3 is made up of 13 amino acids. V was cut by 6 bases and J by 1 base, with 9 bases left in between. The CDR3: CASSLERNTEAFF. In nucleotides, the CDR3 is TGTGCCAGCAGCCTAGAAAGGAACACTGAAGCTTTCTTT.

For the CDR3, the DNA is TGTGCCAGCAGCGTAGTTGGGCAGGGCGACATTCAGTACTTC. Protein sequence: CASSVVGQGDIQYF. This sequence joins TRBV9 and TRBJ2-4; a weak D match, TRBD1 (5 bases). Trimming stripped 0 bases from V and 8 bases from J, with 12 bases between. The CDR3 extends over 14 amino acids. Germline V gene sequence: CDR1 SGDLS, CDR2 YYNGEE.

At least ten counts were recorded for this clone. This rearrangement joins TRBV29-1 to TRBJ2-5, with 8 bases that match TRBD1. CDR1 is SQVTM and CDR2 is ANQGSEA in the germline V gene. The CDR3 loop spans 12 amino acids. The V and J ends lost 8 bases and 0 bases, in that order; junction bases with no gene match: 2. This CDR3 is CSTGQDQETQYF. DNA for the CDR3: TGCAGCACGGGACAGGACCAAGAGACCCAGTACTTC.

Only a few counts were recorded for this clone. This chain joins TRBV11-2 and TRBJ2-2; D possibly corresponds to TRBD1 (6 bases). The CDR3 covers 16 residues. Between the trimmed V and J ends, which lost 1 base and 6 bases, there was a span of 15 bases. Germline CDR1 and CDR2: SGHAT and FQNNGV. In nucleotides, the CDR3 is TGTGCCAGCAGCTTAGTAGGCAGGGGTGGCTCCGGGGAGCTGTTTTTT. Protein: CASSLVGRGGSGELFF.

This chain links TRBV9 with TRBJ2-3, with D possibly matching TRBD2 (6 bases). CDR3 length equals 15 residues. Trimming left V 0 bases short and J 0 bases short, with 8 bases between. CDR1 and CDR2 from the germline V gene are SGDLS and YYNGEE. This chain's CDR3 is CASSVAGASTDTQYF. CDR3 sequence (DNA): TGTGCCAGCAGCGTAGCGGGAGCAAGCACAGATACGCAGTATTTT.

This clone has more than one count but fewer than ten. This chain joins TRBV5-6 and TRBJ2-3; 9 bases agree with TRBD2. The ends lost 4 bases at V and 4 bases at J; junction bases unmatched: 10. Germline V gene sequence: CDR1 SGHDT, CDR2 YYEEEE. The CDR3 extends over 16 amino acids. Written as DNA, the CDR3 is TGTGCCAGCAGCCGCCCGGGGACTAGCAATGCAGATACGCAGTATTTT. Translating it yields CASSRPGTSNADTQYF.

V gene TRBV7-9 combines with J gene TRBJ2-7, with D unresolved. There are 11 residues in the CDR3. CDR1 and CDR2 (germline): SEHNR, FQNEAQ (reference sequence). The V and J ends lost 3 bases and 4 bases respectively, with 4 bases between them. The CDR3 nucleotides read TGTGCCAGCAGCTTTCAATACGAGCAGTACTTC. Its protein is CASSFQYEQYF.

This rearrangement joins TRBV5-6 to TRBJ2-1; 10 bases line up with TRBD2. CDR3 length: 16 residues. Per the germline V gene, CDR1 is SGHDT and CDR2 is YYEEEE. V shed 0 bases and J 10 bases; nucleotides not matched to a gene: 10. The CDR3 DNA reads TGTGCCAGCAGCTTGGTTGCTAGCGGGAGAACCAACGAGCAGTTCTTC. This sequence encodes CASSLVASGRTNEQFF.

The gene calls are TRBV5-1 and TRBJ2-1, with TRBD2 identical over 9 bases. CDR1 is SGHRS, CDR2 YFSETQ, per germline. V was pared by 3 bases and J by 2 bases, with 3 bases of the junction left unmatched. This CDR3 is built from 15 residues. CDR3 DNA sequence: TGCGCCAGCAGCTGGGGCGGGGGGGCCTACAATGAGCAGTTCTTC. Translating gives CASSWGGGAYNEQFF. The variable domain in full, with the rest retrieved from reference TRBV5-1 and TRBJ2-1, is KAGVTQTPRYLIKTRGQQVTLSCSPISGHRSVSWYQQTPGQGLQFLFEYFSETQRNKGNFPGRFSGRQFSNSRSEMNVSTLELGDSALYLCASSWGGGAYNEQFFGPGTRLTVL.

This clone has only a few counts. The chain combines TRBV7-2 with TRBJ1-4; the D is unclear. Germline CDR1 is SGHTA and CDR2 is FQGNSA. Trimming left V 0 bases short and J 5 bases short, with 4 bases between. The CDR3 runs 13 residues. In DNA, the CDR3 is TGTGCCAGCAGCTTAGCCCCAAATGAAAAACTGTTTTTT. It is translated as CASSLAPNEKLFF. Complete variable domain (other parts from reference TRBV7-2 and TRBJ1-4): GAGVSQSPSNKVTEKGKDVELRCDPISGHTALYWYRQSLGQGLEFLIYFQGNSAPDKSGLPSDRFSAERTGGSVSTLTIQRTQQEDSAVYLCASSLAPNEKLFFGSGTQLSVL.

The CDR3 sequence: CASSFRAGGNEQFF. As DNA, the CDR3 is TGTGCCAGCAGCTTTAGGGCTGGAGGCAATGAGCAGTTCTTC. The genes are TRBV5-4 and TRBJ2-1, with D maybe TRBD2 (5 bases). V gave up 2 bases and J gave up 6 bases, with 12 bases separating them. The length of the CDR3 is 14 residues. Germline V CDR1 and CDR2: SGHNT, YYREEE (reference sequence).

The chain combines TRBV4-1 with TRBJ2-3; weak D call: TRBD2 (6 bases). Trimming took off 1 base at V and 11 bases at J, with 13 bases between the two ends. CDR3 length: 13 residues. Germline CDR1 is MGHRA and CDR2 is YSYEKL. The CDR3, as DNA: TGCGCCAGCAGCCAAGTCGGGAGCGGATGGCAGTATTTT. Translation: CASSQVGSGWQYF.

This clone was seen just once. In nucleotides, the CDR3 is TGTGCCAGCAGTTCCCACTTCCTACTAGCGGATACGCAGTATTTT. It codes for CASSSHFLLADTQYF. The chain has TRBV6-5 and TRBJ2-3; TRBD2 matches 7 bases. With V trimmed by 4 bases and J by 6 bases, 10 bases remained unmatched. CDR1 and CDR2 from the germline V gene are MNHEY and SVGAGI. This CDR3 has 15 amino acids.

This clone was counted only a few times. This specimen includes other DNA sequences encoding the same CDR3. The chain combines TRBV7-9 with TRBJ1-2, with D possibly being TRBD1 (5 bases). This CDR3 spans 13 amino acids. In germline, CDR1 is SEHNR, CDR2 FQNEAQ (reference sequence). Trimming stripped 3 bases from V and 3 bases from J, with 8 bases between. The CDR3 loop reads CASSLGGDYGYTF. The DNA for the CDR3 is TGTGCCAGCAGCTTGGGAGGGGACTATGGCTACACCTTC.

The rearrangement links TRBV11-2 to TRBJ2-2, with 7 bases matching TRBD1. The CDR3 is 15 residues long. Germline CDR1 is SGHAT and CDR2 is FQNNGV. V shed 6 bases, J shed 8 bases, and the junction held 12 bases outside the gene matches. CDR3 sequence: CASRRPGQLSGELFF. In DNA form, the CDR3 reads TGTGCCAGCAGACGCCCGGGACAGCTCTCGGGGGAGCTGTTTTTT.